A single sample gave rise to the 10 T cell receptor beta chains below, sequenced in a study of tumor-infiltrating lymphocytes in glioblastoma multiforme. TCR beta libraries were built from RNA through three nested multiplex PCR rounds using modified ARM-PCR. TCRdb passed the multiplex PCR reads through MiXCR, listing each CDR3 protein once. The sample holds 7,000 to 9,500 distinct CDR3 sequences, 74% seen once. Sequencing was carried out using brain tumor tissue. These receptors were taken from a male donor with glioblastoma.

This clonotype was seen only a few times. Because the CDR3 is missing its conserved closing phenylalanine or tryptophan, this is likely a read error. The V and J genes are TRBV20-1 and TRBJ2-1; TRBD1 might be the D (5 bases). Trimming pared 0 bases from V and 11 bases from J, leaving 17 bases between. The CDR3 contains 14 residues. The germline V gene has CDR1 DFQATT and CDR2 SNEGSKA (reference sequence). The CDR3 sequence is CSARDEAGLYKQFS. The CDR3 DNA follows: TGCAGTGCTAGAGATGAGGCAGGGTTGTATAAGCAGTTCTCC.

This clonotype was detected once. An end of the junction differs from the germline gene, which may be a read error. The chain has TRBV12-3 or TRBV12-4 and TRBJ2-5, with D unclear. This CDR3 is built from 11 residues. The CDR3 bases are TGTTCCATCAGTTTCTTGGAGACCCAATACTTC. Translated, it gives CSISFLETQYF.

For this clonotype: At one end, the junction sequence differs from germline, possibly due to a read error. This chain uses TRBV11-2 with TRBJ1-1, with D perhaps TRBD1 (5 bases). CDR1 and CDR2 from the germline V gene are SGHAT and FQNNGV. CDR3 length: 13 amino acids. CDR3 sequence reads: CAGSLAGSTEAFF. The CDR3 DNA sequence: TGTGCCGGCAGCTTAGCAGGGAGCACTGAAGCTTTCTTT.

The rearrangement links TRBV5-6 to TRBJ1-1; no clear D. CDR1 and CDR2 (germline): SGHDT, YYEEEE. The CDR3 runs to 14 residues. V lost 0 bases and J 5 bases, leaving 11 bases between the germline ends. CDR3 bases: TGTGCCAGCAGCTTGGCGAAGATGGAGACTGAAGCTTTCTTT. Its translation is CASSLAKMETEAFF.

On this clonotype: The germline gene is not matched at one end of the junction; a read error may be the cause. The gene calls are TRBV11-2 and TRBJ2-2, with 7 bases fitting TRBD2. CDR1 is SGHAT, CDR2 FQNNGV, per germline. This CDR3 is built from 20 residues. In nucleotides, the CDR3 is TGTCCCAGCGCCCCCTCATTGGGCCAAGGGCTAGCGGTAAACACCGGGGAGCTGTTGTTT. Residues: CPSAPSLGQGLAVNTGELLF.

Note on this clonotype: The junction does not match germline at one end; this may be a read error. The chain employs TRBV11-2 and TRBJ2-1, with D tentatively TRBD2 (6 bases). Germline V lookup: CDR1 SGHAT, CDR2 FQNNGV. The CDR3 covers 15 residues. The CDR3 DNA reads as TGTGCCAGCAGTTTAGGTCGGGAGACCATCAATGAGCAGTTCTTC. This translates into CASSLGRETINEQFF.

This chain links TRBV29-1 with TRBJ1-1; the D is unclear. Between the trimmed V and J ends, which lost 5 bases and 5 bases, there was a span of 24 bases. The CDR3 has 16 residues. Per the germline V gene, CDR1 is SQVTM and CDR2 is ANQGSEA. The chain's CDR3 is CSVRSHRGGGGTEAFF. CDR3 coding DNA: TGCAGCGTTCGCTCCCACCGAGGTGGTGGTGGGACTGAAGCTTTCTTT.

The genes are TRBV5-4 and TRBJ1-1; the match to TRBD1 covers 10 bases. There are 13 residues in the CDR3. Germline assignment: CDR1 SGHNT and CDR2 YYREEE (reference sequence). Trimming took 4 bases from V and 6 from J; bases not matched to a gene: 3. Here the CDR3 DNA reads TGTGCCAGCAGCCCGGGACAGGGGTCTGAAGCTTTCTTT. As protein: CASSPGQGSEAFF.

V usage is TRBV5-4 and J usage is TRBJ2-2; 7 bases are shared with TRBD1. V trimming: 4 bases; J trimming: 5 bases; junction bases outside the gene matches: 8. CDR3 size: 15 residues. Per germline, CDR1 SGHNT and CDR2 YYREEE (reference sequence). The CDR3 spells CASSAWTGRTGELFF. The CDR3 DNA sequence: TGTGCCAGCAGCGCATGGACAGGACGGACCGGGGAGCTGTTTTTT.

This chain's CDR3 is CASSQASRRYGYTF. The CDR3 DNA sequence: TGTGCCAGCAGCCAAGCGAGTCGACGCTATGGCTACACCTTC. The chain joins TRBV11-3 to TRBJ1-2, with unresolved D. Deletions cut 5 bases from V and 4 bases from J, with 14 bases between. CDR1 SGHNT and CDR2 YENEEA come from the germline V gene. The CDR3 loop spans 14 amino acids.